This is a list of T cell receptor beta chains from one sample in a study of OX40 agonist ivuxolimab in advanced cancers. Sequenced by immunoSEQ multiplex PCR; TCRdb stores in-frame clones only, minus some. Among approximately 60,000 clones listed, approximately 80% were seen once. Sequenced here: CD4+ or CD8+ T cells sorted from blood, sampled in a trial of the OX40 agonist ivuxolimab. The receptors were sampled from an adult with an advanced solid tumor such as melanoma, head and neck, liver or kidney cancer. CDR3s include the opening cysteine and the closing phenylalanine or tryptophan. D genes are given only for firm matches. Clone sizes are given selectively: once, few, many, or a class where the clone is expanded.

V: TRBV7-2
size: -
D: -
J: TRBJ1-4
CDR3: CASSLPLLDRATTNEKLFF
DNA: TGTGCCAGCAGCTTGCCCTTACTGGACAGAGCAACAACTAATGAAAAACTGTTTTTT

V: TRBV28
size: -
D: -
J: TRBJ2-2
CDR3: CASSSGGGWAGELFF
DNA: TGTGCCAGCAGTTCAGGAGGGGGTTGGGCCGGGGAGCTGTTTTTT

V: TRBV5-1
size: -
D: TRBD1
J: TRBJ2-2
CDR3: CASSADRLLGELFF
DNA: TGCGCCAGCAGCGCGGACAGGCTCTTGGGGGAGCTGTTTTTT

V: TRBV28
size: -
D: -
J: TRBJ1-1
CDR3: CASLRAGDTEAFF
DNA: TGTGCCAGCCTCAGGGCAGGGGACACTGAAGCTTTCTTT

V: TRBV7-9
size: -
D: -
J: TRBJ1-5
CDR3: CASSRQNQPQHF
DNA: TGTGCCAGCAGCCGCCAGAATCAGCCCCAGCATTTT

V: TRBV4-3
size: few
D: -
J: TRBJ2-5
CDR3: CASSQDRSSYGTQYF
DNA: TGCGCCAGCAGCCAGGACCGCAGTAGCTATGGGACCCAGTACTTC

V: TRBV27
size: -
D: -
J: TRBJ2-7
CDR3: CASPWDEQYF
DNA: TGTGCCAGCCCCTGGGACGAGCAGTACTTC

V: TRBV6-1
size: -
D: -
J: TRBJ2-1
CDR3: CASTPRQSYNEQFF
DNA: TGTGCCAGCACCCCTAGACAGTCCTACAATGAGCAGTTCTTC

V: TRBV5-1
size: once
D: TRBD2
J: TRBJ2-1
CDR3: CASSWATGTSGYNEQFF
DNA: TGCGCCAGCAGCTGGGCAACCGGGACTAGCGGATACAATGAGCAGTTCTTC

V: TRBV9
size: -
D: -
J: TRBJ1-2
CDR3: CASSVDGGPNYGYTF
DNA: TGTGCCAGCAGCGTAGACGGAGGTCCTAACTATGGCTACACCTTC

V: TRBV4-1
size: -
D: -
J: TRBJ2-7
CDR3: CASSPEPGQLYEQYF
DNA: TGCGCCAGCAGCCCGGAGCCCGGGCAGCTCTACGAGCAGTACTTC

V: TRBV29-1
size: -
D: TRBD2
J: TRBJ2-2
CDR3: CSVEDVGSGRAGELFF
DNA: TGCAGCGTTGAAGACGTCGGGAGCGGGAGGGCCGGGGAGCTGTTTTTT

V: TRBV19
size: -
D: TRBD1
J: TRBJ1-1
CDR3: CASTSRPGQGPTEAFF
DNA: TGTGCCAGTACCTCGCGACCGGGACAGGGACCCACTGAAGCTTTCTTT

V: TRBV11-2
size: -
D: -
J: TRBJ1-3
CDR3: CASRLGSGNTIYF
DNA: TGTGCCAGCAGATTGGGGTCTGGAAACACCATATATTTT

V: TRBV9
size: -
D: -
J: TRBJ2-5
CDR3: CASTRSGEGWAETQYF
DNA: TGTGCCAGCACTCGCTCCGGTGAGGGGTGGGCAGAGACCCAGTACTTC

V: TRBV28
size: once
D: TRBD1
J: TRBJ1-5
CDR3: CASRWDRGFYQPQHF
DNA: TGTGCCAGCAGATGGGACAGGGGATTTTATCAGCCCCAGCATTTT

V: TRBV7-3
size: -
D: -
J: TRBJ2-1
CDR3: CASSLGGQNSYNEQFF
DNA: TGTGCCAGCAGCTTAGGGGGGCAAAACTCCTACAATGAGCAGTTCTTC

V: TRBV7-3
size: few
D: -
J: TRBJ2-7
CDR3: CASSAQGQGEQYF
DNA: TGTGCCAGCAGCGCCCAAGGGCAGGGAGAGCAGTACTTC

V: TRBV19
size: many
D: -
J: TRBJ1-6
CDR3: CASSRDGPSSYNSPLHF
DNA: TGTGCCAGTAGTCGGGACGGGCCGAGCTCCTATAATTCACCCCTCCACTTT

V: TRBV6-6
size: -
D: TRBD1
J: TRBJ1-3
CDR3: CASSYGQGGNTIYF
DNA: TGTGCCAGCAGTTACGGACAGGGAGGAAACACCATATATTTT

V: TRBV11-2
size: -
D: -
J: TRBJ2-7
CDR3: CASSLDRYEQYF
DNA: TGTGCCAGCAGCTTAGACCGCTACGAGCAGTACTTC

V: TRBV7-2
size: -
D: TRBD1
J: TRBJ1-6
CDR3: CASSVTGGNSPLHF
DNA: TGTGCCAGCAGCGTGACAGGGGGGAATTCACCCCTCCACTTT

V: TRBV18
size: -
D: -
J: TRBJ1-1
CDR3: CASSPNFGRNTEAFF
DNA: TGTGCCAGCTCACCCAACTTTGGGCGAAACACTGAAGCTTTCTTT

V: TRBV7-3
size: few
D: TRBD2
J: TRBJ2-7
CDR3: CASSFSLTSGMKSSYEQYF
DNA: TGTGCCAGCAGCTTCTCTTTGACTAGCGGGATGAAAAGCTCCTACGAGCAGTACTTC

V: TRBV7-3
size: -
D: -
J: TRBJ1-1
CDR3: CASSSYGDTEAFF
DNA: TGTGCCAGCAGCTCTTACGGGGACACTGAAGCTTTCTTT

V: TRBV28
size: -
D: -
J: TRBJ1-3
CDR3: CASMKNAGNTIYF
DNA: TGTGCCAGCATGAAGAATGCGGGAAACACCATATATTTT

V: TRBV7-2
size: -
D: TRBD2
J: TRBJ2-5
CDR3: CASSRRRGGPKTQYF
DNA: TGTGCCAGCAGCCGTAGACGGGGGGGCCCGAAGACCCAGTACTTC

V: TRBV10-1
size: -
D: -
J: TRBJ2-3
CDR3: CASSVRQDRPDTQYF
DNA: TGCGCCAGCAGTGTTCGGCAAGACCGCCCAGATACGCAGTATTTT

V: TRBV4-2
size: -
D: TRBD2
J: TRBJ2-1
CDR3: CASSQAYLTSGSGEQFF
DNA: TGTGCCAGCAGCCAGGCCTACCTGACTAGCGGGAGCGGTGAGCAGTTCTTC

V: TRBV28
size: -
D: -
J: TRBJ1-4
CDR3: CASSSQGVGTNEKLFF
DNA: TGTGCCAGCAGTTCACAAGGGGTTGGAACTAATGAAAAACTGTTTTTT

V: TRBV6-1
size: once
D: -
J: TRBJ1-1
CDR3: CASTPLADLPIEAFF
DNA: TGTGCCAGCACCCCATTAGCAGACCTTCCGATTGAAGCTTTCTTT

V: TRBV11-2
size: -
D: -
J: TRBJ1-1
CDR3: CASSLRFGVSHTEAFF
DNA: TGTGCCAGCAGCTTAAGGTTTGGGGTCTCTCACACTGAAGCTTTCTTT

V: TRBV4-1
size: -
D: -
J: TRBJ2-1
CDR3: CASSQISTKEQFF
DNA: TGCGCCAGCAGCCAAATTTCGACTAAGGAGCAGTTCTTC

V: TRBV5-5
size: -
D: -
J: TRBJ1-2
CDR3: CASSGRTNYGYTF
DNA: TGTGCCAGCAGCGGAAGAACGAACTATGGCTACACCTTC

V: TRBV18
size: -
D: -
J: TRBJ1-2
CDR3: CASSPWTDTNYGYTF
DNA: TGTGCCAGCTCACCCTGGACAGATACTAACTATGGCTACACCTTC

V: TRBV5-1
size: -
D: -
J: TRBJ2-3
CDR3: CASSLGAGPTDTQYF
DNA: TGCGCCAGCAGCTTGGGCGCAGGGCCCACAGATACGCAGTATTTT

V: TRBV30
size: -
D: -
J: TRBJ2-3
CDR3: CAWSRGTGGGDTQYF
DNA: TGTGCCTGGAGCCGAGGGACTGGCGGTGGGGATACGCAGTATTTT

V: TRBV30
size: -
D: TRBD1
J: TRBJ2-7
CDR3: CAWKGQGTYEQYF
DNA: TGTGCCTGGAAGGGACAGGGGACCTACGAGCAGTACTTC

V: TRBV28
size: -
D: -
J: TRBJ1-2
CDR3: CASSLISIRDYGYTF
DNA: TGTGCCAGCAGTTTGATTTCCATACGGGACTATGGCTACACCTTC

V: TRBV19
size: -
D: -
J: TRBJ2-1
CDR3: CASSLVNEQFF
DNA: TGTGCCAGTAGTCTAGTCAATGAGCAGTTCTTC

V: TRBV4-1
size: -
D: TRBD1
J: TRBJ1-1
CDR3: CASSRLGQGRTEAFF
DNA: TGCGCCAGCAGCCGGTTAGGACAGGGGCGCACTGAAGCTTTCTTT

V: TRBV7-9
size: -
D: -
J: TRBJ1-1
CDR3: CATKGENTEAFF
DNA: TGTGCCACAAAGGGGGAGAACACTGAAGCTTTCTTT